The rows below give T cell receptor beta chains drawn from one sample of a study of T-cell memory formation after mild COVID-19. One entry per CDR3 protein results from TCRdb running MiXCR on the 5' RACE reads. The table includes 400,000 to 500,000 distinct CDR3 sequences, roughly 20% detected once. The sequencing input was PBMCs or a T cell subset sorted from them (not recorded which). These TCRs come from an adult woman who had mild COVID-19 (a few samples of this study predate the infection). Cell type and time point are not known. Both conserved end residues are part of each CDR3. The D gene is left open where the match is weak. Not all rows give a size; the values are once, few, many and, for expanded clones, a class.

>TRBV19|few|.|TRBJ1-2
CASGEANYGYTF
TGTGCCAGTGGAGAAGCTAACTATGGCTACACCTTC
>TRBV4-1|few|.|TRBJ1-2
CASSQAAGQLYYGYTF
TGCGCCAGCAGCCAAGCGGCTGGACAGCTCTACTATGGCTACACCTTC
>TRBV6-1|few|.|TRBJ1-1
CASSEVVRTAAFF
TGTGCCAGCAGTGAAGTTGTGAGGACAGCAGCTTTCTTT
>TRBV24-1|few|.|TRBJ2-1
CATREGQSSYNEQFF
TGTGCCACCAGAGAGGGACAATCGTCCTACAATGAGCAGTTCTTC
>TRBV7-2|.|.|TRBJ1-2
CASSPWWGRDGEEYGYTF
TGTGCCAGCAGTCCATGGTGGGGCAGGGACGGAGAGGAATATGGCTACACCTTC
>TRBV7-3|few|.|TRBJ2-1
CASSAGPTQTQQFF
TGTGCCAGCAGTGCGGGACCAACTCAAACCCAGCAGTTCTTC
>TRBV6-5|few|.|TRBJ1-2
CASKRDTNYGYTF
TGTGCCAGCAAACGGGACACCAACTATGGCTACACCTTC
>TRBV5-6|.|TRBD2|TRBJ2-3
CASSDLAGAPTDTQYF
TGTGCCAGCAGCGATCTAGCGGGGGCTCCTACAGATACGCAGTATTTT
>TRBV5-1|few|.|TRBJ2-7
CASSLLAEYEQYF
TGCGCCAGCAGCTTATTAGCGGAATACGAGCAGTACTTC
>TRBV7-2|.|TRBD1|TRBJ1-4
CASSLRQGQNEKLFF
TGTGCCAGCAGCTTAAGACAGGGGCAGAATGAAAAACTGTTTTTT
>TRBV6-5|.|.|TRBJ2-7
CASSYRDTSAYEQYF
TGTGCCAGCAGTTACCGGGACACTAGCGCATACGAGCAGTACTTC
>TRBV18|many|.|TRBJ2-1
CASSPGAVSYNEQFF
TGTGCCAGCTCACCGGGGGCAGTCTCCTACAATGAGCAGTTCTTC
>TRBV27|.|.|TRBJ2-7
CASSGGRTSSYEQYF
TGTGCCAGCAGCGGGGGCAGAACCTCCTCCTACGAGCAGTACTTC
>TRBV13|few|.|TRBJ2-1
CASSLSEGLDYNEQFF
TGTGCCAGCAGTCTCTCCGAAGGGCTCGACTACAATGAGCAGTTCTTC
>TRBV14|.|.|TRBJ2-3
CASSQEAEGTDTQYF
TGTGCCAGCAGCCAAGAAGCAGAGGGCACAGATACGCAGTATTTT
>TRBV6-6|.|TRBD1|TRBJ1-3
CASSQTGDGNTIYF
TGTGCCAGCAGCCAGACAGGGGACGGAAACACCATATATTTT
>TRBV5-1|.|TRBD1|TRBJ1-5
CASSPDREGQPQHF
TGCGCCAGCAGCCCCGACAGGGAGGGGCAGCCCCAGCATTTT
>TRBV5-4|.|.|TRBJ2-1
CASTSGGEVYNEQFF
TGTGCCAGCACCTCAGGTGGGGAGGTGTACAATGAGCAGTTCTTC
>TRBV20-1|.|TRBD1|TRBJ2-1
CSANRGWEQFF
TGCAGTGCTAACAGGGGATGGGAGCAGTTCTTC
>TRBV21-1|few|.|TRBJ2-1
CASSQEGRPFLASYNEQFF
TGTGCCAGCAGCCAAGAGGGGAGACCTTTCCTAGCCTCCTACAATGAGCAGTTCTTC
>TRBV5-1|.|TRBD1|TRBJ2-1
CASSFGPARGQSNEQFF
TGCGCCAGCAGCTTTGGTCCGGCGAGGGGGCAGTCAAATGAGCAGTTCTTC
>TRBV2|.|.|TRBJ1-2
CASSPLRPMYYGYTF
TGTGCCAGCAGCCCCCTCAGGCCTATGTACTATGGCTACACCTTC